This paragraph reports one T cell receptor (beta chain). The antigen remains undetermined. This entry belongs to a study of T cell repertoires in cytomegalovirus infection. General study results and limits: The ex vivo response was dominated by HLA-C-restricted CMV-specific TCR beta clonotypes.

Trimming removed 6 bases from V and 2 bases from J, with 12 bases in between. CDR3 length: 15 amino acids. The germline CDR1 and CDR2 sequences are SGHNT and YYREEE (reference sequence). Using its own MiXCR run on the reads, TCRdb lists one record per CDR3 protein. Among about 280,000 distinct CDR3 sequences listed, approximately 22% were seen once. The TCR was taken from a human donor in good health (CMV status not recorded). Some clones in this sample may be carry-over from other donors' samples. The chain combines TRBV5-4 with TRBJ2-6; possible D gene TRBD1, 5 bases. The sequenced sample was cultured PBMCs, obtained from culture after CMV antigen stimulation. The CDR3 DNA reads TGTGCCAGCAACCTCAGGGCACCTGGGGCCAACGTCCTGACTTTC. Its protein product is CASNLRAPGANVLTF.